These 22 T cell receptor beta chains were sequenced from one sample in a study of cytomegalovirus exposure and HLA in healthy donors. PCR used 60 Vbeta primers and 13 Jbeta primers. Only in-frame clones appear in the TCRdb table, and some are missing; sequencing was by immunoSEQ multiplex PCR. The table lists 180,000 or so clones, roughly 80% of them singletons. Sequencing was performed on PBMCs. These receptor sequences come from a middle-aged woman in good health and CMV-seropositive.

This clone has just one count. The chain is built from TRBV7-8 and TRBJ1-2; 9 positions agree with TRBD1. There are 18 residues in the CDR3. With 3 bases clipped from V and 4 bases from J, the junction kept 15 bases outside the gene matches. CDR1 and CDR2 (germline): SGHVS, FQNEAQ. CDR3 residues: CASSFYSVRTGDTYGYTF. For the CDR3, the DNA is TGTGCCAGCAGCTTTTACTCGGTTCGGACAGGGGATACCTATGGCTACACCTTC. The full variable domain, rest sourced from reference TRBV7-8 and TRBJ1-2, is GAGVSQSPRYKVAKRGQDVALRCDPISGHVSLFWYQQALGQGPEFLTYFQNEAQLDKSGLPSDRFFAERPEGSVSTLKIQRTQQEDSAVYLCASSFYSVRTGDTYGYTFGSGTRLTVV.

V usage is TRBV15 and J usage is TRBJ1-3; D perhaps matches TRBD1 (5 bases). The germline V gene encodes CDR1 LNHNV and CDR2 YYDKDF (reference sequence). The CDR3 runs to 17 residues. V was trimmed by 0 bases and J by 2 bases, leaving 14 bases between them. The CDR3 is CATSRDLGGRTGNTIYF. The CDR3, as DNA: TGTGCCACCAGCAGAGATCTCGGGGGGAGGACTGGAAACACCATATATTTT. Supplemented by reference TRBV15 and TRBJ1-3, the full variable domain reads DAMVIQNPRYQVTQFGKPVTLSCSQTLNHNVMYWYQQKSSQAPKLLFHYYDKDFNNEADTPDNFQSRRPNTSFCFLDIRSPGLGDTAMYLCATSRDLGGRTGNTIYFGEGSWLTVV.

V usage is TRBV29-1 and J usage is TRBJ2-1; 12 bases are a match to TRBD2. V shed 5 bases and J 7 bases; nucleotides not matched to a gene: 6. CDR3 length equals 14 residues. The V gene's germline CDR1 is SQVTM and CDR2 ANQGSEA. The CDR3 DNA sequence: TGCAGCGTTACTGGACTAGCGGGATCGAATGAGCAGTTCTTC. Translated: CSVTGLAGSNEQFF.

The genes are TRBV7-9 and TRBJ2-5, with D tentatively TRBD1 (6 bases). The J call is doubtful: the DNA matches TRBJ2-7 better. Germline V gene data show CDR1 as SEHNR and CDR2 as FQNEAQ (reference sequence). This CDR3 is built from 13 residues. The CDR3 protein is CASSFTGSGEQYF. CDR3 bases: TGTGCCAGCAGCTTTACAGGGTCGGGCGAGCAGTACTTC.

The CDR3 reads CAWGTNRDEQYF. The CDR3, as DNA: TGTGCCTGGGGGACAAATCGGGACGAGCAGTACTTC. The chain has TRBV30 and TRBJ2-7, with TRBD1 as a possible D gene (6 bases). CDR3 length: 12 residues. CDR1 GTSNPN and CDR2 SVGIG come from the germline V gene (reference sequence). The germline V and J ends were trimmed by 5 bases and 5 bases, with 13 bases remaining between them.

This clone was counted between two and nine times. This CDR3 is CASRGQGADQPQHF. The CDR3 DNA follows: TGTGCCAGCCGGGGACAGGGCGCCGATCAGCCCCAGCATTTT. This chain links TRBV6-5 with TRBJ1-5, with 9 bases that match TRBD1. This CDR3 comprises 14 residues. The V segment lost 8 bases and the J segment 5 bases; nucleotides outside the gene matches: 7. Germline V gene sequence: CDR1 MNHEY, CDR2 SVGAGI.

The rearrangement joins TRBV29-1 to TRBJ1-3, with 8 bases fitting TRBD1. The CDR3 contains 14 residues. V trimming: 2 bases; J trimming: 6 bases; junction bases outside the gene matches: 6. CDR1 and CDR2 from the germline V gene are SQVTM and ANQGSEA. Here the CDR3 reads CSVELGDRLNTIYF. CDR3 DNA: TGCAGCGTTGAATTGGGGGACAGGTTAAACACCATATATTTT.

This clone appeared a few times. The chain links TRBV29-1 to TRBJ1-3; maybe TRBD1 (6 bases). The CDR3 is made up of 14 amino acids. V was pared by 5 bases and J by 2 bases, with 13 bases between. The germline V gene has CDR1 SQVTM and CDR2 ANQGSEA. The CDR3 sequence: CSVSEQGPGNTIYF. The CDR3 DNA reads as TGCAGCGTTAGCGAACAGGGCCCTGGAAACACCATATATTTT.

CDR3 nucleotide sequence: TGCGCCAGCGGTAGAGGACAGAGTTACAATGAGCAGTTCTTC. The encoded protein is CASGRGQSYNEQFF. This chain connects TRBV5-1 to TRBJ2-1, with TRBD1 as a possible D gene (6 bases). This CDR3 region has 14 residues. Looked up from germline, CDR1 is SGHRS and CDR2 is YFSETQ. V lost 7 bases to trimming and J lost 4 bases, with 15 bases between them. Filled out from reference TRBV5-1 and TRBJ2-1, the complete variable domain reads KAGVTQTPRYLIKTRGQQVTLSCSPISGHRSVSWYQQTPGQGLQFLFEYFSETQRNKGNFPGRFSGRQFSNSRSEMNVSTLELGDSALYLCASGRGQSYNEQFFGPGTRLTVL.

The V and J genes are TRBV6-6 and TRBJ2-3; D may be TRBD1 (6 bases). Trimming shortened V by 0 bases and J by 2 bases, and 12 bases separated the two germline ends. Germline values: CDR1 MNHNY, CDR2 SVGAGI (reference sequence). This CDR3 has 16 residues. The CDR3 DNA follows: TGTGCCAGCAGTTACTCGATGGACAGAACCACAGATACGCAGTATTTT. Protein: CASSYSMDRTTDTQYF.

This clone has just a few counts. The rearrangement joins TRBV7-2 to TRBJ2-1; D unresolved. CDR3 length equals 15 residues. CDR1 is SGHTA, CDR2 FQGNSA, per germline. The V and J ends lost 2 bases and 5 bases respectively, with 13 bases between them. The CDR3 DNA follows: TGTGCCAGCAGCTTACCCGTGGTTAGAAACAATGAGCAGTTCTTC. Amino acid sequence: CASSLPVVRNNEQFF.

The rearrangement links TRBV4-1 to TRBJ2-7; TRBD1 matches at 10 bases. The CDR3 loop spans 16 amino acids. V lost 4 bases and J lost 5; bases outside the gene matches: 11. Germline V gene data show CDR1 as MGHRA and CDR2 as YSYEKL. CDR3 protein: CASSRTAGQGDHEQYF. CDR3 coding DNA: TGCGCCAGCAGCCGAACTGCCGGACAGGGGGACCACGAGCAGTACTTC.

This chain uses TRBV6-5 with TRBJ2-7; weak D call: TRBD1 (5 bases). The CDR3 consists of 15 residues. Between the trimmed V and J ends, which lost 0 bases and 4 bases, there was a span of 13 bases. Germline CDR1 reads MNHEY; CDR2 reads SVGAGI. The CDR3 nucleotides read TGTGCCAGCAGTTACTCGCGGAGCCCAGGGTACGAGCAGTACTTC. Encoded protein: CASSYSRSPGYEQYF.

DNA of the CDR3: TGTGCCAGCAGTGGTCTGGGACAGGGGTTGAATGGCTACACCTTC. Encoded protein: CASSGLGQGLNGYTF. The rearrangement uses TRBV2 and TRBJ1-2; 10 bases map to TRBD1. CDR3 length equals 15 residues. Germline CDR1 and CDR2: SNHLY and FYNNEI. J lost 6 bases, V lost 4 bases, and 8 bases had no gene match.

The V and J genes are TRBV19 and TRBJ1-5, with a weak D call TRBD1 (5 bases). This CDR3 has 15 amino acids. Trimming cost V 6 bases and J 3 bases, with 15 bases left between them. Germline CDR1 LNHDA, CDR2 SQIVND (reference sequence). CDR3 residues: CASRGGGRDNQPQHF. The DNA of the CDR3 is TGTGCCAGTAGGGGGGGTGGGCGGGACAATCAGCCCCAGCATTTT.

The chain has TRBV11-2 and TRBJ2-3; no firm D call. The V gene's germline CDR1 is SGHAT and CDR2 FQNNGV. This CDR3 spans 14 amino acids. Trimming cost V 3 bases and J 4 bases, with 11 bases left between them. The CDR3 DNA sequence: TGTGCCAGCAGCTTTCAGGCTGCTGCAGATACGCAGTATTTT. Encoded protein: CASSFQAAADTQYF.

The CDR3 nucleotides read TGTGCCAGCAGCCCTCGGCAGGGTAGAGGCACCGGGGAGCTGTTTTTT. Translating it yields CASSPRQGRGTGELFF. This chain links TRBV13 with TRBJ2-2, with D tentatively TRBD1 (5 bases). The CDR3 is 16 amino acids. The germline V and J ends were trimmed by 5 bases and 4 bases, with 17 bases remaining between them. Germline CDR1 PRHDT, CDR2 FYEKMQ (reference sequence).

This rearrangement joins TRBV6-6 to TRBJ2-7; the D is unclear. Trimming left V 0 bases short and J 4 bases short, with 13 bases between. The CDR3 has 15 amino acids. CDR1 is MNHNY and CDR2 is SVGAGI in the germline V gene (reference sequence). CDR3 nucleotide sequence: TGTGCCAGCAGTTACTCTCAGTCCTCGGAGTACGAGCAGTACTTC. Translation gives CASSYSQSSEYEQYF.

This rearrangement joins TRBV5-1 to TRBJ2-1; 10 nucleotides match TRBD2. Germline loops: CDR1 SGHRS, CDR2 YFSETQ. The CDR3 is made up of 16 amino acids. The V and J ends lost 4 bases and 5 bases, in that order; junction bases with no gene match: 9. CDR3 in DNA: TGCGCCAGCAGCCCGAAACTAGCGGGAATCAACAATGAGCAGTTCTTC. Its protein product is CASSPKLAGINNEQFF.

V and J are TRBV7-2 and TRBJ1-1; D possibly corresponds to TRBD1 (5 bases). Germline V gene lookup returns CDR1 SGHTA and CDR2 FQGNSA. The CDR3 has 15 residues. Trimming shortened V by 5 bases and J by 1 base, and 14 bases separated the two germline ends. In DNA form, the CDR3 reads TGTGCCAGCAGCACTAACAGGTATAGGAACACTGAAGCTTTCTTT. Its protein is CASSTNRYRNTEAFF.

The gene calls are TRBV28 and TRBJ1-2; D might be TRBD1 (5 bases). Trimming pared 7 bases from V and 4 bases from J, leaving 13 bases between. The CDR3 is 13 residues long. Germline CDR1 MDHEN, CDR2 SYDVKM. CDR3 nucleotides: TGTGCCAGCAACTTAGGCGGGACCTATGGCTACACCTTC. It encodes CASNLGGTYGYTF.

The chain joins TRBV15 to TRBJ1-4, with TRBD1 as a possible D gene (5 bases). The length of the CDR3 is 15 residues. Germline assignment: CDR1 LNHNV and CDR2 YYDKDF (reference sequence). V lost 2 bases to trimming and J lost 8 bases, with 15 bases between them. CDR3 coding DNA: TGTGCCACCAGCAGACCGAGCGGGGGAAGCGAAAAACTGTTTTTT. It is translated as CATSRPSGGSEKLFF.